This is a list of T cell receptor beta chains from one sample in a study of cytotoxic CD8 clonotypes in ibrutinib-treated CLL. Repertoires were generated with immunoSEQ multiplex PCR, while TCRdb's copy carries only in-frame clones and drops some. This repertoire shows 250,000 to 350,000 clones, around 77% found once; its top ten account for about 6%. Specimen: PBMCs, collected at disease progression, from a patient treated with ibrutinib. The receptors derive from a human donor with chronic lymphocytic leukemia. The CDR3 runs from the conserved cysteine through the conserved F or W. D genes are given only for firm matches. Clone size is stated in some rows and not others, as once, few, many or a class when expanded.

>TRBD2|TRBV2|TRBJ2-5|NA
CASHSGGETQYF
TGTGCCAGCCACTCGGGGGGAGAGACCCAGTACTTC
>NA|TRBV19|TRBJ1-4|NA
CASSISAQPLFF
TGTGCCAGTAGTATATCTGCTCAGCCCCTGTTTTTT
>TRBD1|TRBV5-1|TRBJ1-4|NA
CASSLMGQTNEKLFF
TGCGCCAGCAGCTTGATGGGACAGACTAATGAAAAACTGTTTTTT
>TRBD2|TRBV18|TRBJ2-5|once
CASSPVRLAGKKKETQYF
TGTGCCAGCTCACCAGTAAGGCTAGCGGGGAAGAAGAAAGAGACCCAGTACTTC
>NA|TRBV6-5|TRBJ2-7|NA
CASNDLGLGEQYF
TGTGCCAGCAACGACCTCGGTTTGGGCGAGCAGTACTTC
>NA|TRBV7-3|TRBJ1-4|once
CASSPRTAVEKLFF
TGTGCCAGCAGTCCCCGGACGGCCGTTGAAAAACTGTTTTTT
>NA|TRBV11-2|TRBJ2-3|NA
CASSITGEADTQYF
TGTGCCAGCAGCATAACAGGGGAGGCAGATACGCAGTATTTT
>NA|TRBV5-1|TRBJ1-4|few
CASTSGGKLFF
TGCGCCAGCACGAGCGGTGGAAAACTGTTTTTT
>TRBD1|TRBV29-1|TRBJ1-4|NA
CSVGDRGEKLFF
TGCAGCGTCGGGGACAGGGGTGAAAAACTGTTTTTT
>TRBD1|TRBV6-6|TRBJ1-2|NA
CASSDRDYGYTF
TGTGCCAGCAGTGACAGGGACTATGGCTACACCTTC
>NA|TRBV11-2|TRBJ2-7|NA
CASSLGARQYF
TGTGCCAGCAGCTTAGGGGCTAGGCAGTACTTC
>NA|TRBV28|TRBJ2-3|NA
CASTGFTDTQYF
TGTGCCAGCACCGGATTCACAGATACGCAGTATTTT
>NA|TRBV6-5|TRBJ2-7|NA
CASSYSSYYGNEQYF
TGTGCCAGCAGTTACTCATCCTATTACGGGAACGAGCAGTACTTC
>NA|TRBV7-2|TRBJ1-5|NA
CASSPNSNQPQHF
TGTGCCAGCAGCCCGAATAGCAATCAGCCCCAGCATTTT
>NA|TRBV6-1|TRBJ1-5|few
CASSQYGNQPQHF
TGTGCCAGCAGTCAATACGGCAATCAGCCCCAGCATTTT
>NA|TRBV29-1|TRBJ1-1|NA
CSVEDYRGMNTEAFF
TGCAGCGTTGAAGATTATAGGGGAATGAACACTGAAGCTTTCTTT
>NA|TRBV6-1|TRBJ1-1|NA
CASSQVNTEAFF
TGTGCCAGCAGTCAGGTGAACACTGAAGCTTTCTTT
>NA|TRBV5-4|TRBJ2-2|NA
CASSPPTGELFF
TGTGCCAGCAGCCCCCCCACCGGGGAGCTGTTTTTT
>NA|TRBV18|TRBJ2-7|NA
CASSSWEGHYEQYF
TGTGCCAGCAGCTCATGGGAGGGACACTACGAGCAGTACTTC
>NA|TRBV6-5|TRBJ2-7|NA
CASSYRVGEEDEQYF
TGTGCCAGCAGTTACCGGGTCGGGGAGGAGGACGAGCAGTACTTC
>NA|TRBV9|TRBJ2-3|NA
CASSVVSGQTFSTDTQYF
TGTGCCAGCAGCGTAGTTTCCGGCCAGACTTTTAGCACAGATACGCAGTATTTT
>NA|TRBV10-3|TRBJ2-5|NA
CAISSGDIETQYF
TGTGCCATTTCTTCAGGTGACATCGAGACCCAGTACTTC
>TRBD2|TRBV15|TRBJ2-1|NA
CATSRAVRGTNEQFF
TGTGCCACCAGCAGAGCCGTGCGGGGGACCAATGAGCAGTTCTTC
>TRBD1|TRBV5-4|TRBJ2-5|NA
CASSLAKLQGGGETQYF
TGTGCCAGCAGCTTGGCGAAATTACAGGGGGGAGGAGAGACCCAGTACTTC
>TRBD2|TRBV5-1|TRBJ2-7|NA
CASSSMPLTSGGAYEQYF
TGCGCCAGCAGCTCGATGCCACTAACTAGCGGGGGTGCCTACGAGCAGTACTTC